This T cell receptor (beta chain) appears in the sequencing data of a study of cytomegalovirus exposure and HLA in healthy donors. This CDR3 has 15 residues. V lost 4 bases to trimming and J lost 7 bases, with 17 bases between them. In germline, CDR1 is SGHVS, CDR2 FQNEAQ. TCRdb's copy holds only in-frame clones and misses some; the assay was immunoSEQ multiplex PCR. The data hold 130,000 to 150,000 clones, with around 88% observed a single time. Input material: PBMCs. The TCR was taken from a woman under 30 in good health and CMV-seropositive. The V and J genes are TRBV7-8 and TRBJ2-1; possibly TRBD2 for D (7 bases). This chain's CDR3 is CASSSGRGASNEQFF. The DNA of the CDR3 is TGTGCCAGCAGCTCGGGCCGGGGGGCGTCGAATGAGCAGTTCTTC.